This T cell receptor (beta chain) comes out of a study of T cells expressing NK-cell markers. About the study: According to the study, TCR beta repertoires originated from sorted CD3+CD56+NKG2C+, CD3+CD56+NKG2C- and CD3+CD56-NKG2C+ T cells.

Germline V gene data show CDR1 as KGHDR and CDR2 as SFDVKD. The CDR3 extends over 14 amino acids. Researchers built TCR beta cDNA using 5'RACE template switching with UMIs. TCRdb reprocessed the 5' RACE reads and reports one entry per CDR3 protein, with no DNA. The table for this sample gives some 460,000 distinct CDR3 sequences. This rearrangement joins TRBV24-1 to TRBJ1-1. Sequenced input: blood T cells: a sorted CD56 or NKG2C T cell subset, CD4+ or CD8+ T cells, or bulk PBMC T cells (not recorded which). This receptor was taken from a woman in her 50s in good health. This CDR3 reads CATSGGGLNTEAFF.